The source of this T cell receptor beta chain is a study of identical twins' blood T cells. Six healthy women, forming three identical twin pairs, donated samples. Trimming took 0 bases from V and 9 from J, leaving 10 bases between them. There are 13 residues in the CDR3. CDR1 is SGHKS and CDR2 is YYEKEE in the germline V gene (reference sequence). This clonotype was observed a handful of times. Its antigen is unidentified. Libraries were made from RNA as TCR cDNA, using a modified protocol. Using its own MiXCR run on the 5' RACE reads, TCRdb lists one record per CDR3 protein. The sample gives 400,000 or so distinct CDR3 sequences, about 28% of which show up once; roughly 5.5% is in the top ten. Overall study findings and caveats: Abundant TCRbeta CDR3s overlapped more between twins than with unrelated donors.

The sample consisted of PBMCs. The receptor's source is a woman aged 18 to 50 in good health. The genes are TRBV5-5 and TRBJ1-5; D is ambiguous. The CDR3 coding sequence is TGTGCCAGCAGCTTGGACCCCCTATGGCCCCAGCATTTT. Translated: CASSLDPLWPQHF.